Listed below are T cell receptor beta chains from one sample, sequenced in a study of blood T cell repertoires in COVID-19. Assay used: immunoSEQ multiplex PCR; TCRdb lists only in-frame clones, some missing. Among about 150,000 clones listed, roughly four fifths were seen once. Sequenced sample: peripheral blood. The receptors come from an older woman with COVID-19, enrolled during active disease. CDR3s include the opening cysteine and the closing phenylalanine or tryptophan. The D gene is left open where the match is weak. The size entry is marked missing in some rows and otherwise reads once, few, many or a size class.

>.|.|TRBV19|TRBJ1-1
TGTGCCACACTCTCCAAGCCGCCGAACACTGAAGCTTTCTTT
CATLSKPPNTEAFF
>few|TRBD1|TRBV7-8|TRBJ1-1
TGTGCCAGCAGCTTAGCGCAGGGGGCAGTGAAAAACACTGAAGCTTTCTTT
CASSLAQGAVKNTEAFF
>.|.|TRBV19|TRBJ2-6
TGTGCCAGTAGTCTGCGGACGGGGACTGGTAGGGCCAACGTCCTGACTTTC
CASSLRTGTGRANVLTF
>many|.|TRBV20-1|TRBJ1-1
TGCAGTGCTTGGGAGACTGAAGCTTTCTTT
CSAWETEAFF
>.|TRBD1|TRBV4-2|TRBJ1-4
TGTGCCAGCAGCCTAGGACAGGGAAAGGATGAAAAACTGTTTTTT
CASSLGQGKDEKLFF
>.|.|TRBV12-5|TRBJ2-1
TGTGCTAGTGGTTTGGTGGGGCTAGCGCAGAGTAGCTCCTACAATGAGCAGTTCTTC
CASGLVGLAQSSSYNEQFF
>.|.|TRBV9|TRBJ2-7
TGTGCCAGCAGCCAACAGGGATCCTACGAGCAGTACTTC
CASSQQGSYEQYF
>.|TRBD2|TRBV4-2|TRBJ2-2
TGTGCCAGCAGCCAAGATGCTAGCGGGAGATACACCGGGGAGCTGTTTTTT
CASSQDASGRYTGELFF
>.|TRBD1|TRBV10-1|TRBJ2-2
TGCGCCAGCAGCGCCCGACAGGGAACCACCGGGGAGCTGTTTTTT
CASSARQGTTGELFF
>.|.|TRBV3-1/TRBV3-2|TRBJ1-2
TGTGCCAGCAGCCTCACCAGGGGAGGCTACACCTTC
CASSLTRGGYTF
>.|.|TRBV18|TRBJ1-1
TGTGCCAGCTCACCACCCGGGGACGGGGGAGAAGCTTTCTTT
CASSPPGDGGEAFF
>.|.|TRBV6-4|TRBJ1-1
TGTGCCAGCAGCCGACAGCGGAACACTGAAGCTTTCTTT
CASSRQRNTEAFF
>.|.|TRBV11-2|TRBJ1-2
TGTGCCAGCAGCTTAGATTATCGGTATGGCTACACCTTC
CASSLDYRYGYTF
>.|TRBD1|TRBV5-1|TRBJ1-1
TGCGCCAGCAGAGAGGGGGCGAATCCGAACACTGAAGCTTTCTTT
CASREGANPNTEAFF
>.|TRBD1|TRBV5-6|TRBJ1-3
TGTGCCAGCAGCTTGGGGGGACAGGGCATCGTTGGAAACACCATATATTTT
CASSLGGQGIVGNTIYF
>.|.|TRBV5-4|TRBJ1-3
TGTGCCAGCAGCTCCGGGGGGGGAAACACCATATATTTT
CASSSGGGNTIYF
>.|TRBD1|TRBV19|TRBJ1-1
TGTGCCAGTAGTATAGCCCTTCCTGACAGGGGCACTGAAGCTTTCTTT
CASSIALPDRGTEAFF
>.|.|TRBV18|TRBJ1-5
TGTGCCAGCTCGCTGGACAGCCGCAATCAGCCCCAGCATTTT
CASSLDSRNQPQHF
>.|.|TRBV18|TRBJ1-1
TGTGCCAGCTCACCTAACACCTTGAACACTGAAGCTTTCTTT
CASSPNTLNTEAFF
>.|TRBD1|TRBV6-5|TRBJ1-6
TGTGCCAGCAGTTTTAAATCCGGGACAGCAAATTCACCCCTCCACTTT
CASSFKSGTANSPLHF
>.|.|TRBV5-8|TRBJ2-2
TGTGCCAGCAGCCCCAGGGTATCCAACACCGGGGAGCTGTTTTTT
CASSPRVSNTGELFF
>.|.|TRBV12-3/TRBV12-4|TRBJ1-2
TGTGCCAGCAGTTTTTTGAGACTCTATGGCTACACCTTC
CASSFLRLYGYTF
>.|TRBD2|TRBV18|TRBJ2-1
TGTGCCAGCTCACCCCTAGCGGGGGACGCCTACAATGAGCAGTTCTTC
CASSPLAGDAYNEQFF
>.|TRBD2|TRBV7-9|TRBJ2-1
TGTGCCAGCAGCTTAGTAATTGGGACTAGCGGGAGGGGATACAATGAGCAGTTCTTC
CASSLVIGTSGRGYNEQFF
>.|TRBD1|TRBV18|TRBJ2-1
TGTGCCAGCTCACTAGGACAGGGGGCCTACAATGAGCAGTTCTTC
CASSLGQGAYNEQFF
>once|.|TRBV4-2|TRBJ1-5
TGTGCCAGCAGCCAAGATGGGGGATCAGGGAGGCAGCCCCAGCATTTT
CASSQDGGSGRQPQHF
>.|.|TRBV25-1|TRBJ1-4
TGTGCCAGCAGTGAATGGGGAGGGAAGGAAAAACTGTTTTTT
CASSEWGGKEKLFF
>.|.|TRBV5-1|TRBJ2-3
TGCGCCAGCAGCTCGGGCCAGGACTACCGCACAGATACGCAGTATTTT
CASSSGQDYRTDTQYF
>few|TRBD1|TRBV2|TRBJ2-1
TGTGCCAGCAGCCAACACCCCGCGACAGGGGTTGAGCAGTTCTTC
CASSQHPATGVEQFF
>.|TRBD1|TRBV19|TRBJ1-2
TGTGCCAGTACCACCAATGGGGGACAGGCTTATGGCTACACCTTC
CASTTNGGQAYGYTF
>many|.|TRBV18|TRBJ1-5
TGTGCCAGCTCACCCGACAGAGATCAGCCCCAGCATTTT
CASSPDRDQPQHF
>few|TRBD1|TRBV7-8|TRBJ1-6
TGTGCCAGCAGCTTAGCTTGGACAGGGGGAGGTAATTCACCCCTCCACTTT
CASSLAWTGGGNSPLHF
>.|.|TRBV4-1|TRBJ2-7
TGCGCCAGCAGCCAAATAGATTTCCTACCGGGACACAACTACGAGCAGTACTTC
CASSQIDFLPGHNYEQYF